This T cell receptor (beta chain) was obtained from a study of T-cell memory formation after mild COVID-19. V lost 2 bases and J lost 1, with 10 bases in between. The CDR3 covers 15 residues. Study outcomes and limitations: Clones shrinking from day 15 to 85 showed even CD4/CD8 mixes; later expanders tilted CD4+. Pre-infection memory contained some responding clones, which suggested that cross-reactive memory had joined.

Comment on this clonotype: Its antigen remains unknown.

One entry per CDR3 protein results from TCRdb running MiXCR on the 5' RACE reads. The sample includes 550,000 to 600,000 distinct CDR3 sequences, 17% of them seen just once. This receptor was obtained from an adult woman who had mild COVID-19 (a few samples of this study predate the infection). Cell type and time point are not known. Sequencing was performed on PBMCs or a T cell subset sorted from them (not recorded which). The genes are TRBV12-3 or TRBV12-4 and TRBJ2-3; TRBD2 is a possible D gene (5 bases). CDR3 DNA: TGTGCCAGCAGTTTACCGGGAACGGGCACAGATACGCAGTATTTT. Translation gives CASSLPGTGTDTQYF.